Following are 20 T cell receptor beta chains from one sample sequenced in a study of shared clonotypes between healthy human individuals. Repertoires were generated with immunoSEQ multiplex PCR, while TCRdb's copy carries only in-frame clones and drops some. The sample contains some 2,400,000 clones, around 95% of which appear only once. Material: naive CD4+ T cells sorted from blood. Subset: CD45RA+ positively selected. Receptors originate from a man aged 18 to 29 in good health.

Worth noting for this clone: Other DNA sequences in the sample encode the same CDR3. This chain links TRBV10-1 with TRBJ2-2; the D call may be TRBD1 or TRBD2 (5 bases each). CDR3 size: 16 residues. V was clipped by 0 bases and J by 0 bases, with 8 bases between them. Germline V CDR1 and CDR2: WNHNN, SYGVQD (reference sequence). CDR3 DNA sequence: TGCGCCAGCAGTGAGTCGGGACGGGCGAACACCGGGGAGCTGTTTTTT. Translating it yields CASSESGRANTGELFF.

This rearrangement joins TRBV30 to TRBJ1-6; no clear D gene. Germline CDR1 and CDR2: GTSNPN and SVGIG (reference sequence). This CDR3 is built from 14 residues. V was pared by 0 bases and J by 9 bases, with 12 bases between. DNA of the CDR3: TGTGCCTGGAGTGTCCCCTCTCGGGGTTCACCCCTCCACTTT. Translation: CAWSVPSRGSPLHF.

Of note for this clone: The same CDR3 can be traced to other DNA sequences in this sample. The chain has TRBV10-3 and TRBJ2-7; D gene unclear. Germline-derived CDR1 and CDR2 are ENHRY and SYGVKD. Trimming stripped 0 bases from V and 7 bases from J, with 4 bases between. The CDR3 runs 11 residues. CDR3 sequence (DNA): TGTGCCATCAGTGAGTCGCGGGAGCAGTACTTC. Translated, it gives CAISESREQYF.

This chain joins TRBV6-1 and TRBJ2-7; D ambiguous. CDR3 length: 14 amino acids. Germline V gene sequence: CDR1 MNHNS, CDR2 SASEGT. The V gene lost 1 base and the J gene lost 2 bases, with 9 bases spanning the gap. The CDR3 loop reads CASSEDWRPYEQYF. As DNA, the CDR3 is TGTGCCAGCAGTGAAGATTGGCGGCCCTACGAGCAGTACTTC.

The V and J genes are TRBV7-9 and TRBJ1-6; D might be TRBD1 (6 bases). The germline gives CDR1 SEHNR, CDR2 FQNEAQ (reference sequence). The CDR3 contains 15 residues. V dropped 1 base and J dropped 7 bases, with 11 bases sitting between them. In DNA form, the CDR3 reads TGTGCCAGCAGCTTAGAACAGGGATTCAATTCACCCCTCCACTTT. Residues: CASSLEQGFNSPLHF.

J is TRBJ2-4 and V is TRBV19, with 8 bases that match TRBD1. This CDR3 is built from 13 residues. From germline, CDR1 is LNHDA and CDR2 SQIVND (reference sequence). The trim removed 7 bases at V and 7 bases at J, leaving 6 bases unmatched. The CDR3 sequence: CASTRQGANIQYF. The CDR3 nucleotides are TGTGCCAGTACCCGGCAGGGGGCGAACATTCAGTACTTC.

A few counts support this clone. V usage is TRBV19 and J usage is TRBJ1-1; D uncertain. The CDR3 runs to 13 residues. V was shortened by 0 bases and J by 7 bases, with 9 bases between the two germline ends. The germline V gene encodes CDR1 LNHDA and CDR2 SQIVND (reference sequence). CDR3 bases: TGTGCCAGTAGTATAGATCGCGGAGATGAAGCTTTCTTT. Its protein product is CASSIDRGDEAFF.

The chain has TRBV7-2 and TRBJ2-7, with a weak D call TRBD2 (6 bases). This CDR3 contains 15 residues. V shed 1 base and J shed 3 bases, with 13 bases lying between them. CDR1 is SGHTA, CDR2 FQGNSA, per germline. The CDR3 DNA sequence: TGTGCCAGCAGCTTAGAGGAGGGTTCGGGCTACGAGCAGTACTTC. It yields the protein CASSLEEGSGYEQYF. The entire variable domain, with the rest obtained from reference TRBV7-2 and TRBJ2-7, is as follows: GAGVSQSPSNKVTEKGKDVELRCDPISGHTALYWYRQSLGQGLEFLIYFQGNSAPDKSGLPSDRFSAERTGGSVSTLTIQRTQQEDSAVYLCASSLEEGSGYEQYFGPGTRLTVT.

The chain recombines TRBV28 with TRBJ1-1; the D is unclear. The CDR3 covers 15 residues. Between the trimmed V and J ends, which lost 5 bases and 6 bases, there was a span of 19 bases. Germline V gene sequence: CDR1 MDHEN, CDR2 SYDVKM. The CDR3 DNA follows: TGTGCCAGCAGTCCCGCCGAGACGGCGTCCCCTGAAGCTTTCTTT. Translation: CASSPAETASPEAFF.

The chain employs TRBV19 and TRBJ2-7; the D is unclear. Germline values: CDR1 LNHDA, CDR2 SQIVND (reference sequence). This CDR3 spans 14 amino acids. V was cut by 1 base and J by 5 bases, with 12 bases left in between. For the CDR3, the DNA is TGTGCCAGTAGTATAGGAGGCAGCAGAGACGAGCAGTACTTC. Translation: CASSIGGSRDEQYF.

On this clone: The junction departs from germline at one end; a sequencing error may be responsible. The chain uses TRBV6-1 and TRBJ1-6, with D uncertain. CDR1 and CDR2 (germline): MNHNS, SASEGT. The CDR3 length is 16 residues. The CDR3 nucleotides are TGTGCCAGCAGGGAAGGACGGACCACTTATAATTCACCCCTCCACTTT. Translated, it gives CASREGRTTYNSPLHF.

This chain links TRBV28 with TRBJ1-2, with D possibly TRBD1 on 5 matching bases. V dropped 6 bases and J dropped 0 bases, with 14 bases sitting between them. There are 15 residues in the CDR3. From germline, CDR1 is MDHEN and CDR2 SYDVKM. CDR3: CASSDRDTANYGYTF. The CDR3 coding sequence is TGTGCCAGCAGCGACAGAGACACCGCTAACTATGGCTACACCTTC.

The sample holds one count of this clone. Other nucleotide sequences in the sample specify the same CDR3. The chain employs TRBV19 and TRBJ1-3, with TRBD1 as a possible D gene (6 bases). Germline assignment: CDR1 LNHDA and CDR2 SQIVND (reference sequence). This CDR3 has 13 amino acids. Trimming cost V 11 bases and J 4 bases, with 15 bases left between them. The CDR3 loop reads CASSRGAGNTIYF. The CDR3 coding sequence is TGTGCCTCCTCACGGGGGGCAGGAAACACCATATATTTT.

The gene calls are TRBV5-4 and TRBJ1-1; 7 bases match TRBD1. The CDR3 consists of 14 residues. The trim removed 5 bases at V and 0 bases at J, leaving 4 bases unmatched. Germline V gene data show CDR1 as SGHNT and CDR2 as YYREEE (reference sequence). CDR3 nucleotide sequence: TGTGCCAGCAGAGGGGGACAGTTGAACACTGAAGCTTTCTTT. This translates into CASRGGQLNTEAFF.

The chain employs TRBV7-6 and TRBJ1-3; no reliable D call. The CDR3 sequence is 15 residues long. The germline gives CDR1 SGHVS, CDR2 FNYEAQ. Deletions cut 1 base from V and 0 bases from J, with 7 bases between. The CDR3 protein is CASSLGSASGNTIYF. CDR3 DNA: TGTGCCAGCAGCTTAGGTTCGGCCTCTGGAAACACCATATATTTT.

This chain connects TRBV4-1 to TRBJ2-7, with TRBD2 matching 9 bases. After removal of 0 bases from V and 2 bases from J, the junction contained 5 bases not matched to a gene. The germline V gene encodes CDR1 MGHRA and CDR2 YSYEKL. The CDR3 has 16 residues. The CDR3 coding sequence is TGCGCCAGCAGCCAAGAGAGGCGGGAGGGGGCCTACGAGCAGTACTTC. Amino acids: CASSQERREGAYEQYF.

The V call is TRBV2, the J call TRBJ2-7; D possibly corresponds to TRBD1 (7 bases). This CDR3 comprises 14 residues. Trimming removed 6 bases from V and 4 bases from J, with 16 bases in between. Germline CDR1 SNHLY, CDR2 FYNNEI. The CDR3 loop reads CASSRGELGYEQYF. CDR3 DNA sequence: TGTGCCAGCAGCAGGGGGGAACTTGGATACGAGCAGTACTTC.

This clone came up once. J is TRBJ2-5 and V is TRBV4-1, with 11 bases aligning to TRBD1. V lost 3 bases and J lost 5; bases outside the gene matches: 5. Germline CDR1 is MGHRA and CDR2 is YSYEKL. The CDR3 loop spans 15 amino acids. The CDR3 here is CASSQTGTGGETQYF. DNA for the CDR3: TGCGCCAGCAGCCAGACCGGGACAGGGGGGGAGACCCAGTACTTC.

The chain carries TRBV5-1 and TRBJ2-3; 11 bases are a match to TRBD2. The CDR3 consists of 17 residues. The trim removed 4 bases at V and 6 bases at J, leaving 13 bases unmatched. CDR1 SGHRS and CDR2 YFSETQ come from the germline V gene. The CDR3 DNA reads as TGCGCCAGCAGCGTAACTAGCGGGGGCTCCCGGGTCGATACGCAGTATTTT. Translating gives CASSVTSGGSRVDTQYF.

For this clone: Other nucleotide sequences in the sample specify the same CDR3. The V gene is TRBV18, the J gene TRBJ2-1; unclear D gene. CDR3 length: 12 residues. Trimming stripped 1 base from V and 9 bases from J, with 7 bases between. Germline CDR1 and CDR2: KGHSH and LQKENI. The CDR3 here is CASSPLGSEQFF. CDR3 nucleotide sequence: TGTGCCAGCTCACCACTGGGGTCTGAGCAGTTCTTC.